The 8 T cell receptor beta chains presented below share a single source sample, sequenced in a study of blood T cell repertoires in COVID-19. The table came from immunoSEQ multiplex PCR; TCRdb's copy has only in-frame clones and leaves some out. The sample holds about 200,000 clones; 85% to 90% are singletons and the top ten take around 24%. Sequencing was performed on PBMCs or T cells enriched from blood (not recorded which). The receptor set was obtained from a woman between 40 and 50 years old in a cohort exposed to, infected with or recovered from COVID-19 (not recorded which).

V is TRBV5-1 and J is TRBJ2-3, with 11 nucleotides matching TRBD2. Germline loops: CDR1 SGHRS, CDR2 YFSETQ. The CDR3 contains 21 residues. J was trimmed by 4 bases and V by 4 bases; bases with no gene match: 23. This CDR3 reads CASSPGVRSGTSGDWADTQYF. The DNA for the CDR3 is TGCGCCAGCAGCCCGGGGGTCCGGAGCGGGACTAGCGGAGATTGGGCAGATACGCAGTATTTT.

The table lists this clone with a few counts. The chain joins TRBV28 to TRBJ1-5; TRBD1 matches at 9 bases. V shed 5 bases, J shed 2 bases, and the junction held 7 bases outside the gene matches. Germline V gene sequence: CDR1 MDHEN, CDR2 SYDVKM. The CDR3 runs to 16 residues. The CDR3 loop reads CASSHRQGGGNQPQHF. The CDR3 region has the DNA TGTGCCAGCAGTCACAGACAGGGGGGAGGCAATCAGCCCCAGCATTTT.

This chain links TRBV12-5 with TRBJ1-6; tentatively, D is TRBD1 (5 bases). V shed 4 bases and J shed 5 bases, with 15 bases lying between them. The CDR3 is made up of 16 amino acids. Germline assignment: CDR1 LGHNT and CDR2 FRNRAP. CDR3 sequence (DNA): TGTGCTAGTGGTTCCTTATTGACAGACCATAATTCACCCCTCCACTTT. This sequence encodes CASGSLLTDHNSPLHF.

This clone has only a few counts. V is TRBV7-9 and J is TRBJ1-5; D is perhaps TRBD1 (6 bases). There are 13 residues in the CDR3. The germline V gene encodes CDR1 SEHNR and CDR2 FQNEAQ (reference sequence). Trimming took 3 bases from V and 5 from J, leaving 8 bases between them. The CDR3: CASSLDSHQPQHF. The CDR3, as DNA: TGTGCCAGCAGCTTGGACAGCCATCAGCCCCAGCATTTT.

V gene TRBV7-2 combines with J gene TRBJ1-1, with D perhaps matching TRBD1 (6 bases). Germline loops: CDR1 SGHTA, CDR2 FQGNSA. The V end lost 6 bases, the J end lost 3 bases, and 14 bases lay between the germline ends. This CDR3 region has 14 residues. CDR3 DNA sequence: TGTGCCAGCAGATATAACAGGGTAGACACTGAAGCTTTCTTT. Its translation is CASRYNRVDTEAFF.

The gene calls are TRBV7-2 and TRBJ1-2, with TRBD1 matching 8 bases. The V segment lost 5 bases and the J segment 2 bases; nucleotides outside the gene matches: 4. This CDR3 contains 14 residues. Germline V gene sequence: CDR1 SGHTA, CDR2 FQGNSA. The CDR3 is CASSTRTGNYGYTF. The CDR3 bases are TGTGCCAGCAGCACTCGGACAGGGAACTATGGCTACACCTTC.

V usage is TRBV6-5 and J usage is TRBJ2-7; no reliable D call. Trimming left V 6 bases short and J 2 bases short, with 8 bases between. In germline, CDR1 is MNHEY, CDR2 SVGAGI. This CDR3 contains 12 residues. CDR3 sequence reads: CASRAVTYEQYF. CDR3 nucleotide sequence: TGTGCCAGCAGGGCCGTGACCTACGAGCAGTACTTC.

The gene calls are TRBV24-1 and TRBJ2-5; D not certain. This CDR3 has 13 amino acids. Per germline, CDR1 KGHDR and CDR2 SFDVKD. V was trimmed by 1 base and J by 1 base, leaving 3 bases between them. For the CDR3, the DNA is TGTGCCACCAGTGATTTCCTCCAAGAGACCCAGTACTTC. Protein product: CATSDFLQETQYF.